The entry that follows covers one T cell receptor beta chain sequence. V gave up 0 bases and J gave up 3 bases, with 6 bases separating them. The germline gives CDR1 LGHNT, CDR2 FRNRAP. There are 14 residues in the CDR3. This sample stems from a study of blood T cells in healthy people across ages. Aged about 6 to 95, donors were systemically healthy Caucasians from Russia. Every donor gave 9 to 10 milliliters of peripheral blood. Next came a second PCR, run for about 6 to 11 cycles, which used a sample-barcoded 5' primer along with a J-beta primer mix. TCRdb redid the calling of the 5' RACE reads with MiXCR, one entry per CDR3 protein. The sample lists roughly 800,000 distinct CDR3 sequences, 58% occurring once.

The sequenced sample was blood. This TCR was recovered from a man aged 25-40 years in good health. The chain recombines TRBV12-5 with TRBJ2-4; no firm D call. In DNA, the CDR3 is TGTGCTAGTGGTTTGGTAGGCAGCAAAAACATTCAGTACTTC. Translating it yields CASGLVGSKNIQYF.